The source of this T cell receptor (beta chain) is a study of response to subunit inactivated influenza vaccine. Trimming stripped 3 bases from V and 1 base from J, with 16 bases between. The CDR3 spans 17 residues. General observations from the study: The authors offered the suggestion that each seasonal influenza vaccination recruits few new T cells.

TCRdb re-analysed the RT-PCR reads in MiXCR, keeping a single row per CDR3 protein. The repertoire holds 700,000 to 900,000 distinct CDR3 sequences, with less than 25% as singletons. In its sample, this clonotype was seen a few times. The antigen is undetermined. The V call is TRBV12-3 or TRBV12-4, the J call TRBJ2-1; D may be TRBD2 (6 bases). The sample consisted of PBMCs from blood, taken about 5 days after vaccination. The sequence was collected from a man in his fifties or sixties who received an inactivated influenza vaccine. The CDR3 DNA sequence: TGTGCCAGCAGTTTCTCCCCTGGGCGGGGATCCTACAATGAGCAGTTCTTC. Translating it yields CASSFSPGRGSYNEQFF.